This T cell receptor beta chain derives from a study of blood T cell repertoires in COVID-19. Participants' own reports of clinical history determined their cohort assignment. Per the authors' pipeline: The authors estimated nucleated cell counts from reference gene primer amplification. Only in-frame clones appear in the TCRdb table, and some are missing; sequencing was by immunoSEQ multiplex PCR. That table furnishes V, J and clone size, whereas the DNA furnished D and trimming. The sample includes 200,000 or so clones, 70% to 90% seen only once; the top ten take approximately 8.2%. The source is a woman between 18 and 29 years old who had recovered from COVID-19. Sequences were obtained from PBMCs or T cells enriched from blood (not recorded which).

The CDR3 loop is CASSGGGNEKLFF. The CDR3 coding sequence is TGTGCCAGCTCGGGAGGGGGGAATGAAAAACTGTTTTTT. The chain combines TRBV3-1 (or the pseudogene TRBV3-2) with TRBJ1-4, with D possibly matching TRBD1 (6 bases). The CDR3 consists of 13 residues. The V end lost 8 bases, the J end lost 5 bases, and 12 bases lay between the germline ends. CDR1 and CDR2 from the germline V gene are LGHDT and YNNKEL (reference sequence).